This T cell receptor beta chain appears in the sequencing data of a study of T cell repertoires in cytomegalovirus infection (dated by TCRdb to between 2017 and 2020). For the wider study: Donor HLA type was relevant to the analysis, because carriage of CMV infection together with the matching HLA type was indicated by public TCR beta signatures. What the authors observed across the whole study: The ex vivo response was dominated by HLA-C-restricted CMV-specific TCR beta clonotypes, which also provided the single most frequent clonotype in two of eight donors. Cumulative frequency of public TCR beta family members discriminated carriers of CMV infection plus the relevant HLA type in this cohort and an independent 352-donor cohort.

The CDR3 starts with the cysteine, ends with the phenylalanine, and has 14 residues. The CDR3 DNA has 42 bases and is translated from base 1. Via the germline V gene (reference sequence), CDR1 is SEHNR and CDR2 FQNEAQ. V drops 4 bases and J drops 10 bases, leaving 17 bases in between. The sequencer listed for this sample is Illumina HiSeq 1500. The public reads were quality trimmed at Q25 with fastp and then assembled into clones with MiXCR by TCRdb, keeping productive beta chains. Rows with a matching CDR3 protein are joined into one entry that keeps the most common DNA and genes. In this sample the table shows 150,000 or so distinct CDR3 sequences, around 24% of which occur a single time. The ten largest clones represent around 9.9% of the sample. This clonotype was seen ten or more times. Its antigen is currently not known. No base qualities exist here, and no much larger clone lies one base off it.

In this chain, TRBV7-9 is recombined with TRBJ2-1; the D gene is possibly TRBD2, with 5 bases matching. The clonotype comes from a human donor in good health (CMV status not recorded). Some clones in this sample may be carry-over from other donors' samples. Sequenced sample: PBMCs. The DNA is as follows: TGTGCCAGCAGCTCCGGCGTTGTGGCTAGCGAGCAGTTCTTC. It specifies CASSSGVVASEQFF.